This paragraph reports one T cell receptor beta chain. Its antigen remains unidentified. The germline V gene encodes CDR1 SGHDN and CDR2 FVKESK. The trim removed 0 bases at V and 6 bases at J, leaving 12 bases unmatched. This CDR3 has 17 residues. Together with a sample-barcoded 5' primer, a J-beta primer mix was included in a second PCR lasting about 6 to 11 cycles. TCRdb itself ran the 5' RACE reads through MiXCR, one entry per CDR3 protein. The sample carries about 640,000 distinct CDR3 sequences, approximately 40% recorded once. The record originates from a study of blood T cells in healthy people across ages. Study-level points and caveats: Unknown CMV status may confound age-related changes in expanded clones. Observed TCR beta diversity per million T cells went down as age went up. This fall followed a roughly linear course with age.

The J gene is TRBJ1-2, the V gene TRBV14; 8 bases match TRBD1. The source material was blood. The receptor's source is an older man in good health. Here the CDR3 DNA reads TGTGCCAGCAGCCAAGAGGGCAGGGGGCTATTTCTCGATGGCTACACCTTC. Translated: CASSQEGRGLFLDGYTF.